These T cell receptor beta chains were read from a single sample in a study of monozygotic twins with inflammatory bowel disease. For each CDR3 protein, TCRdb gives one entry from its re-call of the 5' RACE reads, without DNA. Its listing shows fewer than 350,000 distinct CDR3 sequences. Sequencing was carried out using blood. The receptors were sampled from a human donor with ulcerative colitis or Crohn's disease, or a healthy co-twin of an affected twin (not recorded which). Each CDR3 is given with its conserved first and last residue.

CDR3 length: 15; J gene: TRBJ1-1; V gene: TRBV7-9; CDR3 protein: CASSSSTTANTEAFF
CDR3 length: 15; J gene: TRBJ2-7; V gene: TRBV28; CDR3 protein: CASSLTGLGSYEQYF
CDR3 length: 17; J gene: TRBJ2-7; V gene: TRBV4-1; CDR3 protein: CASSQEPFSGGSYEQYF
CDR3 length: 15; J gene: TRBJ2-3; V gene: TRBV20-1; CDR3 protein: CSADGTGGGTDTQYF
CDR3 length: 18; J gene: TRBJ2-1; V gene: TRBV15; CDR3 protein: CATSRDLHGTSNFHEQFF
CDR3 length: 17; J gene: TRBJ1-2; V gene: TRBV4-3; CDR3 protein: CASSPQRGVSGGAGYTF
CDR3 length: 16; J gene: TRBJ1-5; V gene: TRBV5-1; CDR3 protein: CASSLAGYGTGQPQHF
CDR3 length: 14; J gene: TRBJ2-7; V gene: TRBV4-1; CDR3 protein: CASSHSGGLYEQYF
CDR3 length: 16; J gene: TRBJ1-5; V gene: TRBV20-1; CDR3 protein: CSARGQGGYSNQPQHF
CDR3 length: 14; J gene: TRBJ1-2; V gene: TRBV10-2; CDR3 protein: CASSEFSLDYGYTF
CDR3 length: 16; J gene: TRBJ2-7; V gene: TRBV4-1; CDR3 protein: CASSRSLAGSPYEQYF
CDR3 length: 14; J gene: TRBJ2-1; V gene: TRBV7-9; CDR3 protein: CASSSWEGQGEQFF
CDR3 length: 16; J gene: TRBJ2-1; V gene: TRBV25-1; CDR3 protein: CASSEASSGGGGEQFF
CDR3 length: 16; J gene: TRBJ2-3; V gene: TRBV28; CDR3 protein: CASSLLGVSGTDTQYF
CDR3 length: 14; J gene: TRBJ2-5; V gene: TRBV10-2; CDR3 protein: CASNRQGLQETQYF
CDR3 length: 16; J gene: TRBJ2-1; V gene: TRBV5-1; CDR3 protein: CASSAGEGLSGNEQFF
CDR3 length: 15; J gene: TRBJ2-1; V gene: TRBV15; CDR3 protein: CATSRDPSGSNEQFF